One and the same sample provided the 2 T cell receptor beta chains below, sequenced in a study of OX40 agonist ivuxolimab in advanced cancers. TCRdb keeps only in-frame clones here, not all; method: immunoSEQ multiplex PCR. The sample gives 43,000 or so clones, around 90% of which show up once; approximately 10% is in the top ten. Material: CD4+ or CD8+ T cells sorted from blood, obtained in a trial of the OX40 agonist ivuxolimab. Every receptor here comes from an adult with an advanced solid tumor such as melanoma, head and neck, liver or kidney cancer.

This clone was detected only once. The chain carries TRBV4-1 and TRBJ2-4; D not resolved. CDR1 and CDR2 from the germline V gene are MGHRA and YSYEKL. Trimming shortened V by 1 base and J by 0 bases, and 13 bases separated the two germline ends. The CDR3 extends over 17 amino acids. Here the CDR3 DNA reads TGCGCCAGCAGCCAAGTAATCGCTGTTCTAGCCAAAAACATTCAGTACTTC. Translating it yields CASSQVIAVLAKNIQYF.

The gene calls are TRBV27 and TRBJ2-1, with D unclear. The CDR3 has 13 residues. Looked up from germline, CDR1 is MNHEY and CDR2 is SMNVEV (reference sequence). Trimming pared 5 bases from V and 10 bases from J, leaving 15 bases between. DNA for the CDR3: TGTGCCAGCAGTGTGTCCTCTAATGGGGAGCAGTTCTTC. Its translation: CASSVSSNGEQFF.